The 2 T cell receptor beta chains given below trace back to one sample, sequenced in a study of shared T cell receptors in the human thymus. Clones were sequenced by immunoSEQ multiplex PCR, and TCRdb holds only the in-frame ones, with some missing. The sample consists of about 660,000 clones, 88% of them appearing once. These data were also reused for a study on human thymus T cells.

Sequencing used thymocytes. The receptor set was obtained from a boy less than two years old with a congenital heart defect.

CDR3 DNA: TGTGCCAGCAGCTTGGTGGCCTTGCGGGGGGAGCAGTTCTTC. It codes for CASSLVALRGEQFF. The genes are TRBV5-5 and TRBJ2-1; 7 bases are a match to TRBD2. Germline loops: CDR1 SGHKS, CDR2 YYEKEE (reference sequence). The V and J ends lost 0 bases and 10 bases, in that order; junction bases with no gene match: 7. This CDR3 comprises 14 residues.

This chain connects TRBV27 to TRBJ2-1; TRBD1 is a possible D gene (5 bases). CDR1 is MNHEY, CDR2 SMNVEV, per germline (reference sequence). The CDR3 spans 15 residues. V lost 3 bases, J lost 2 bases, and 11 bases lay in between. CDR3 in DNA: TGTGCCAGCAGTTTGTTCCAGGGCACCTACAATGAGCAGTTCTTC. Protein product: CASSLFQGTYNEQFF.